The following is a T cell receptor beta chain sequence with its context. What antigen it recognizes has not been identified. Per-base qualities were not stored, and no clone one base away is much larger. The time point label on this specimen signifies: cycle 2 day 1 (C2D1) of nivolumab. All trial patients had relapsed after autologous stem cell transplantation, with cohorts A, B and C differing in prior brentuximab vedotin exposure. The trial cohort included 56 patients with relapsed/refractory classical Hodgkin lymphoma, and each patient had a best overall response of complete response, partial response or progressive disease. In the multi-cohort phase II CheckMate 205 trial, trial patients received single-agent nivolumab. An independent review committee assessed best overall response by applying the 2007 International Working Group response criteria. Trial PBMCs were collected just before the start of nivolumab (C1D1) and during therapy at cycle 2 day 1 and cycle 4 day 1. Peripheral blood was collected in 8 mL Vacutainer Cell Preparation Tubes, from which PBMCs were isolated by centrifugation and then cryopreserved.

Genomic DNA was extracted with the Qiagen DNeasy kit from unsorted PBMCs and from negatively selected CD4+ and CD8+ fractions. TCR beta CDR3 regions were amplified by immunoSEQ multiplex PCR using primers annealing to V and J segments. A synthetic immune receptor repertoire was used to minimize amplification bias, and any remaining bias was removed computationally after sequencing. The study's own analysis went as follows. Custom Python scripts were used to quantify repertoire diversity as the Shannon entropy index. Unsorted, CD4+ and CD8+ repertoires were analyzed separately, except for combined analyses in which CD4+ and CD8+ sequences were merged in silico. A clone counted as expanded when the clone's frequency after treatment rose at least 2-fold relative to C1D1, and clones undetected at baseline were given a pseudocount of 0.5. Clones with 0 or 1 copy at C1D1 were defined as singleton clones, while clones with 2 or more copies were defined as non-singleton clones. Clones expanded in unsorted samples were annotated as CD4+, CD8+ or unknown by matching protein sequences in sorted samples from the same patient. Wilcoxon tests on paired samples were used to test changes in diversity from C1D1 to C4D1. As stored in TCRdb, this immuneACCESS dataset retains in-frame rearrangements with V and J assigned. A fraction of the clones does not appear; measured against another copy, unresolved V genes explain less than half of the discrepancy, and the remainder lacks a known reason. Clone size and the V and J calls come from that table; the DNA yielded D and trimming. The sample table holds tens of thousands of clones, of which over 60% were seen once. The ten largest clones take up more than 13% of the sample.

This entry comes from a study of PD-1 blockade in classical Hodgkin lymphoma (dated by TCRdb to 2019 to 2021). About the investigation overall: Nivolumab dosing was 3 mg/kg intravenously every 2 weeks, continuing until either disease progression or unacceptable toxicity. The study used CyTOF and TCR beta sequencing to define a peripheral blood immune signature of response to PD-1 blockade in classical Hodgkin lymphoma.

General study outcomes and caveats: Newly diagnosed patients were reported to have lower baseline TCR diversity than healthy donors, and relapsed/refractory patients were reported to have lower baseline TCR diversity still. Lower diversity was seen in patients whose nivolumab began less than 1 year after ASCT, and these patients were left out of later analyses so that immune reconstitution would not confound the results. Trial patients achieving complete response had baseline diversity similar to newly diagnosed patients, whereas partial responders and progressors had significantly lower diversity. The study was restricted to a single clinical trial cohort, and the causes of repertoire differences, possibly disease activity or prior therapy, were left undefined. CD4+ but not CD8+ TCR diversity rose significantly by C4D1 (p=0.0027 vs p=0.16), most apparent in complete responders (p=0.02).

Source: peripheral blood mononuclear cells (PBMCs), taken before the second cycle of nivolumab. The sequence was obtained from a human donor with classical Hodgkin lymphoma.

This receptor has the CDR3 CASSLLGLASQETQYF. Read as DNA, the sequence is TGTGCCAGCAGCTTGCTGGGACTAGCGTCCCAAGAGACCCAGTACTTC. In this chain, TRBV5-5 is recombined with TRBJ2-5, with 10 junctional bases fitting TRBD2. CDR1 and CDR2 are drawn from the germline V gene (reference sequence): SGHKS, YYEKEE. Including the terminal cysteine and phenylalanine, the CDR3 comprises 16 residues. Only the CDR3 DNA is retained, 48 bases long and in frame from the first base. The germline V end is reduced by 1 base and the J end by 1 base; junction bases left unmatched: 4.